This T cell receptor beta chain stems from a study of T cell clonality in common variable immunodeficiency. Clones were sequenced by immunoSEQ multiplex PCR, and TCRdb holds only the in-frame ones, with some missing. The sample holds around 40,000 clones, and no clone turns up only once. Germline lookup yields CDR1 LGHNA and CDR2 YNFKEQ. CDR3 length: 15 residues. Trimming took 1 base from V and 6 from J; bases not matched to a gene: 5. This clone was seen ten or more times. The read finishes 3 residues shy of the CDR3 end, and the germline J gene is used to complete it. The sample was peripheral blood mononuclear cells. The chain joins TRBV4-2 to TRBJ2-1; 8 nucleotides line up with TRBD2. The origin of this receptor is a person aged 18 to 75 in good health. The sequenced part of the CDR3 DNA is TGTGCCAGCAGCCAAGGGGGGCGGGAGGTCAATGAG. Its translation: CASSQGGREVNE. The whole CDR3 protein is CASSQGGREVNEQFF.